The 3 T cell receptor beta chains given below trace back to one sample, sequenced in a study of identical twins. TCRdb recomputed calls from the 5' RACE reads with MiXCR, one row per CDR3 protein. This table holds 250,000 to 300,000 distinct CDR3 sequences, just under 9.5% found once. This sample also belongs to another study, concerning yellow fever vaccine responses in identical twins.

Sequenced: CD8+ T cells sorted from blood. These receptors were obtained from a young woman in good health.

The rearrangement joins TRBV4-3 to TRBJ1-5; the D gene is possibly TRBD1 (5 bases). Germline V gene sequence: CDR1 LGHNA, CDR2 YSLEER. The CDR3 sequence is 15 residues long. The V and J ends lost 4 bases and 3 bases respectively, with 13 bases between them. CDR3 residues: CASSLYRDLNQPQHF. The CDR3 bases are TGCGCCAGCAGCCTCTACCGGGACCTCAATCAGCCCCAGCATTTT.

This chain joins TRBV4-3 and TRBJ2-7; D remains unclear. CDR3 length equals 15 residues. Germline values: CDR1 LGHNA, CDR2 YSLEER. Trimming left V 0 bases short and J 2 bases short, with 11 bases between. CDR3 in DNA: TGCGCCAGCAGCCAAGATTCCAGCCCAGCCTACGAGCAGTACTTC. This encodes CASSQDSSPAYEQYF.

This clonotype was found many times. The genes are TRBV12-3 or TRBV12-4 and TRBJ2-5; possibly TRBD2 for D (6 bases). Between the trimmed V and J ends, which lost 1 base and 5 bases, there was a span of 8 bases. This CDR3 region has 13 residues. The CDR3 coding sequence is TGTGCCAGCAGTTTAGGCGGGGTGGAGACCCAGTACTTC. This sequence encodes CASSLGGVETQYF.